This is a list of T cell receptor beta chains from one sample in a study of blood T cells in healthy people across ages. TCRdb processed the 5' RACE reads anew with MiXCR; each CDR3 protein has one entry. The repertoire holds fewer than 2 million distinct CDR3 sequences, with 30% to 40% as singletons. Source material: blood. The receptors come from a human donor in good health. The CDR3 runs from the conserved cysteine through the conserved F or W. The D gene is left open where the match is weak. Expanded clones get a size class; other rows say once, few or many, or leave the size out.

abundance: NA; j_gene: TRBJ1-1; v_gene: TRBV5-1; len: 17; d_gene: TRBD1; CDR3aa: CASSLLQSGTGGTEAFF; CDR3nt: TGCGCCAGCAGCTTGCTCCAATCCGGGACAGGGGGAACTGAAGCTTTCTTT
abundance: many; j_gene: TRBJ2-1; v_gene: TRBV18; len: 12; d_gene: NA; CDR3aa: CASSPTGDEQFF; CDR3nt: TGTGCCAGCTCACCGACGGGGGATGAGCAGTTCTTC
abundance: few; j_gene: TRBJ1-6; v_gene: TRBV12-3/TRBV12-4; len: 16; d_gene: NA; CDR3aa: CASSSGRGHYNSPLHF; CDR3nt: TGTGCCAGCAGTTCCGGCCGGGGGCACTATAATTCACCCCTCCACTTT
abundance: few; j_gene: TRBJ1-2; v_gene: TRBV15; len: 19; d_gene: TRBD1; CDR3aa: CATSRDPDRESELDYGYTF; CDR3nt: TGTGCCACCAGCAGAGATCCGGACAGGGAATCAGAACTTGACTATGGCTACACCTTC
abundance: NA; j_gene: TRBJ2-1; v_gene: TRBV6-2/TRBV6-3; len: 17; d_gene: TRBD2; CDR3aa: CANSYPLFRTSGNEQFF; CDR3nt: TGTGCCAACAGTTACCCGCTTTTCAGGACTAGCGGAAATGAGCAGTTCTTC
abundance: few; j_gene: TRBJ2-1; v_gene: TRBV20-1; len: 13; d_gene: NA; CDR3aa: CSALPGRANEQFF; CDR3nt: TGCAGTGCTCTCCCGGGGAGAGCTAATGAGCAGTTCTTC
abundance: NA; j_gene: TRBJ1-5; v_gene: TRBV7-9; len: 14; d_gene: NA; CDR3aa: CASSEAGYGQPQHF; CDR3nt: TGTGCCAGCAGCGAGGCGGGGTACGGTCAGCCCCAGCATTTT
abundance: NA; j_gene: TRBJ2-7; v_gene: TRBV20-1; len: 13; d_gene: NA; CDR3aa: CSARDQKGYEQYF; CDR3nt: TGCAGTGCTAGAGATCAGAAGGGCTACGAGCAGTACTTC
abundance: NA; j_gene: TRBJ2-5; v_gene: TRBV20-1; len: 16; d_gene: NA; CDR3aa: CSAFREDVWDSETQYF; CDR3nt: TGCAGTGCCTTCAGGGAAGATGTATGGGATTCGGAGACCCAGTACTTC
abundance: few; j_gene: TRBJ2-3; v_gene: TRBV12-3/TRBV12-4; len: 12; d_gene: NA; CDR3aa: CASTPITDTQYF; CDR3nt: TGTGCCAGCACCCCGATTACAGATACGCAGTATTTT
abundance: NA; j_gene: TRBJ1-1; v_gene: TRBV5-1; len: 15; d_gene: NA; CDR3aa: CASSLFTGENTEAFF; CDR3nt: TGCGCCAGCAGCTTGTTCACTGGGGAGAACACTGAAGCTTTCTTT
abundance: NA; j_gene: TRBJ1-2; v_gene: TRBV12-3/TRBV12-4; len: 18; d_gene: TRBD1; CDR3aa: CASRPSRQGAWPGYGYTF; CDR3nt: TGTGCCAGCAGACCCTCCCGACAGGGTGCCTGGCCAGGCTATGGCTACACCTTC
abundance: many; j_gene: TRBJ2-6; v_gene: TRBV12-3/TRBV12-4; len: 19; d_gene: TRBD2; CDR3aa: CASSSLVAGVVSGANVLTF; CDR3nt: TGTGCCAGCAGTTCACTAGTAGCGGGGGTCGTCTCTGGGGCCAACGTCCTGACTTTC
abundance: NA; j_gene: TRBJ2-6; v_gene: TRBV28; len: 17; d_gene: NA; CDR3aa: CTSSLGDALSGANVLTF; CDR3nt: TGTACCAGCAGTTTGGGGGACGCCCTCTCTGGGGCCAACGTCCTGACTTTC
abundance: NA; j_gene: TRBJ2-2; v_gene: TRBV12-3/TRBV12-4; len: 16; d_gene: NA; CDR3aa: CASSLALHRDIGELFF; CDR3nt: TGTGCCAGCAGTTTAGCCCTTCACAGGGATATCGGGGAGCTGTTTTTT
abundance: many; j_gene: TRBJ2-5; v_gene: TRBV6-2/TRBV6-3; len: 13; d_gene: NA; CDR3aa: CASSGGNQETQYF; CDR3nt: TGTGCCAGCAGTGGGGGGAACCAAGAGACCCAGTACTTC
abundance: few; j_gene: TRBJ2-4; v_gene: TRBV7-2; len: 13; d_gene: TRBD2; CDR3aa: CASSAGLKNIQYF; CDR3nt: TGTGCCAGCAGCGCGGGACTAAAAAACATTCAGTACTTC
abundance: NA; j_gene: TRBJ2-3; v_gene: TRBV27; len: 14; d_gene: TRBD1; CDR3aa: CASTQDRVSDTQYF; CDR3nt: TGTGCCAGCACCCAGGACAGGGTGTCGGATACGCAGTATTTT
abundance: NA; j_gene: TRBJ2-1; v_gene: TRBV6-2/TRBV6-3; len: 12; d_gene: NA; CDR3aa: CASSYESYARFF; CDR3nt: TGTGCCAGCAGTTATGAATCCTACGCCCGGTTCTTC
abundance: NA; j_gene: TRBJ2-3; v_gene: TRBV28; len: 16; d_gene: TRBD2; CDR3aa: CASSSTGGSSTDTQYF; CDR3nt: TGTGCCAGCAGTTCAACGGGGGGGTCCAGCACAGATACGCAGTATTTT
abundance: NA; j_gene: TRBJ2-3; v_gene: TRBV29-1; len: 13; d_gene: NA; CDR3aa: CSVDSASTDTQYF; CDR3nt: TGCAGCGTTGATTCGGCGAGCACAGATACGCAGTATTTT
abundance: NA; j_gene: TRBJ2-7; v_gene: TRBV20-1; len: 13; d_gene: TRBD2; CDR3aa: CSAIPGLAYEQYF; CDR3nt: TGCAGTGCTATTCCGGGACTAGCCTACGAGCAGTACTTC
abundance: NA; j_gene: TRBJ1-1; v_gene: TRBV20-1; len: 13; d_gene: NA; CDR3aa: CSAPPLLNTEAFF; CDR3nt: TGTAGTGCTCCCCCTTTATTGAACACTGAAGCTTTCTTT
abundance: NA; j_gene: TRBJ2-4; v_gene: TRBV5-8; len: 15; d_gene: TRBD1; CDR3aa: CASSWDDRGLNIQYF; CDR3nt: TGTGCCAGCAGCTGGGATGACAGGGGGCTAAACATTCAGTACTTC
abundance: NA; j_gene: TRBJ2-3; v_gene: TRBV10-3; len: 14; d_gene: NA; CDR3aa: CAISGASEPDTQYF; CDR3nt: TGTGCCATCAGTGGGGCTAGTGAGCCAGATACGCAGTATTTT
abundance: few; j_gene: TRBJ2-3; v_gene: TRBV5-1; len: 15; d_gene: TRBD2; CDR3aa: CASTTTSGGTDTQYF; CDR3nt: TGCGCCAGCACAACGACTTCCGGGGGGACAGATACGCAGTATTTT